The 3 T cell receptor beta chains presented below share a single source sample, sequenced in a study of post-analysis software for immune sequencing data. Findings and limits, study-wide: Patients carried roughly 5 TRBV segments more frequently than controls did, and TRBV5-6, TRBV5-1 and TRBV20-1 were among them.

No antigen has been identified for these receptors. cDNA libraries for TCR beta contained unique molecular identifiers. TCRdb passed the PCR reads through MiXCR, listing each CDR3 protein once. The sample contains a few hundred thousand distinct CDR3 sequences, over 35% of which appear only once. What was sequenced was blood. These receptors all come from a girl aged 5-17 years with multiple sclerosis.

The CDR3 DNA sequence: TGTGCCAGCAGCCCCTCCCGGACGGGTGGCTACACCTTC. Translated: CASSPSRTGGYTF. The chain combines TRBV27 with TRBJ1-2; D call uncertain. This CDR3 has 13 residues. Germline CDR1 is MNHEY and CDR2 is SMNVEV (reference sequence). The germline V and J ends were trimmed by 6 bases and 7 bases, with 15 bases remaining between them.

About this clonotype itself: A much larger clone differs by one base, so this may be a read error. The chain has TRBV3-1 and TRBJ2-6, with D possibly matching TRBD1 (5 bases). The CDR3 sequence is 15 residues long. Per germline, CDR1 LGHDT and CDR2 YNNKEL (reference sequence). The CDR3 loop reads CASSQGPSGANVRTF. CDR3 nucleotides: TGTGCCAGCAGCCAGGGGCCCTCTGGGGCCAACGTCCGGACTTTC. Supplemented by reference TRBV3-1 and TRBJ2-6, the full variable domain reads DTAVSQTPKYLVTQMGNDKSIKCEQNLGHDTMYWYKQDSKKFLKIMFSYNNKELIINETVPNRFSPKSPDKAHLNLHINSLELGDSAVYFCASSQGPSGANVRTFGAGSRLTVL.

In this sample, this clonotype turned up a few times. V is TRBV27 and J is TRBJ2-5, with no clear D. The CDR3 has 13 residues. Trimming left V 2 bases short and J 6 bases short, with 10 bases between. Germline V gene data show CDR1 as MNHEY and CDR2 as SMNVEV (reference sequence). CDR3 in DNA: TGTGCCAGCAGTTTAACAGCCAGACAGACCCAGTACTTC. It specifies CASSLTARQTQYF.